Listed here are 4 T cell receptor beta chains from one sample, sequenced in a study of blood T cell repertoires in COVID-19. Assay used: immunoSEQ multiplex PCR; TCRdb lists only in-frame clones, some missing. The sample holds about 440,000 clones, around 89% seen once. The sample consisted of peripheral blood. These receptors all come from a woman in her twenties or thirties with acute or convalescent COVID-19.

V and J are TRBV2 and TRBJ1-5; TRBD1 is a possible D gene (5 bases). V lost 3 bases and J 6 bases, leaving 9 bases between the germline ends. The CDR3 consists of 13 residues. Germline CDR1 is SNHLY and CDR2 is FYNNEI. The CDR3 spells CASSDRVGQPQHF. The CDR3, as DNA: TGTGCCAGCAGTGACAGGGTAGGTCAGCCCCAGCATTTT.

V gene TRBV7-9 combines with J gene TRBJ2-4; the match to TRBD2 covers 7 bases. Germline values: CDR1 SEHNR, CDR2 FQNEAQ (reference sequence). Trimming cost V 2 bases and J 6 bases; bases outside gene matches: 4. The CDR3 has 14 residues. The CDR3 DNA is TGTGCCAGCAGCTTACCGGCGGGGGTAAACATTCAGTACTTC. Protein sequence: CASSLPAGVNIQYF.

This chain connects TRBV9 to TRBJ2-7; D might be TRBD1 (5 bases). Trimming took 4 bases from V and 6 from J, leaving 23 bases between them. The V gene's germline CDR1 is SGDLS and CDR2 YYNGEE. This CDR3 is 16 amino acids long. CDR3 region: CASSLGWAGITSEQYF. In DNA form, the CDR3 reads TGTGCCAGCAGCTTGGGGTGGGCAGGGATTACGAGCGAGCAGTACTTC.

V is TRBV24-1 and J is TRBJ2-3; D is perhaps TRBD1 (5 bases). The V end lost 4 bases, the J end lost 4 bases, and 5 bases lay between the germline ends. Germline CDR1 is KGHDR and CDR2 is SFDVKD. CDR3 length: 12 residues. The CDR3 DNA sequence: TGTGCCACCAGTGAAGGGGCAGATACGCAGTATTTT. It specifies CATSEGADTQYF.